This TCR beta chain was captured in a study of blood T cell repertoires in COVID-19. The participants were between about 18 and 90 years old and came from 24 US areas. Cohorts were assigned according to the clinical history that participants reported. Source study methods: Reference gene primer amplification gave estimated nucleated cell counts. The assay was immunoSEQ multiplex PCR, and TCRdb's table has in-frame clones only and misses some. V, J and clone size were drawn from that table, and D and trimming were deduced from the DNA. The profile shows 350,000 to 450,000 clones, approximately 90% of them singletons. This clone was detected once. Trimming pared 6 bases from V and 3 bases from J, leaving 9 bases between. This CDR3 is built from 12 residues.

The source is a woman aged 18-35 years who had been exposed to COVID-19. The sequencing input was PBMCs or T cells enriched from blood (not recorded which). The chain joins TRBV12-3 or TRBV12-4 to TRBJ2-7; no firm D call. Here the CDR3 DNA reads TGTGCCAGCAGCCCAACTATCTACGAGCAGTACTTC. This gives the protein CASSPTIYEQYF.